This entry lists 31 T cell receptor beta chains sequenced from one sample in a study of patients and donors after allogeneic stem cell transplantation. MiXCR, run by TCRdb on the RT-PCR reads, gives a single entry per CDR3 protein. The table records about 150,000 distinct CDR3 sequences, over 35% of them present only once. The sequencing input was blood, either unsorted or a sorted T cell fraction (not recorded which). The receptors shown here come from a human donor who was either an allogeneic HSCT recipient or a stem cell or donor lymphocyte infusion donor (not recorded which). It is not recorded whose cells these are; they may come from a transplant donor.

This clonotype was recorded once. The chain combines TRBV20-1 with TRBJ1-6, with D unclear. From germline, CDR1 is DFQATT and CDR2 SNEGSKA (reference sequence). This CDR3 is built from 17 residues. V lost 3 bases and J 0 bases, leaving 15 bases between the germline ends. Here the CDR3 DNA reads TGCAGTGCTAGTAACTTGAGACAATTCTCCTATAATTCACCCCTCCACTTT. Translated, it gives CSASNLRQFSYNSPLHF.

The J gene is TRBJ2-1, the V gene TRBV24-1; 14 bases line up with TRBD2. Trimming cost V 2 bases and J 0 bases; bases outside gene matches: 8. CDR3 length: 20 amino acids. CDR1 and CDR2 from the germline V gene are KGHDR and SFDVKD. The CDR3, as DNA: TGTGCCACCAGTGATTCTTGGACTAGCGGGGGGCGAGGCTCCTACAATGAGCAGTTCTTC. Its protein is CATSDSWTSGGRGSYNEQFF.

The V gene is TRBV6-5, the J gene TRBJ2-5; D remains unclear. The CDR3 covers 15 residues. The V gene's germline CDR1 is MNHEY and CDR2 SVGAGI. Trimming pared 8 bases from V and 5 bases from J, leaving 21 bases between. DNA for the CDR3: TGTGCCAGCGCCCCTAACTGGGGATCCCGGGAGACCCAGTACTTC. This translates into CASAPNWGSRETQYF.

This clonotype has a handful of counts. The CDR3 nucleotides are TGCAGTGGTCTCGGGGAGATGAACACTGAAGCTTTCTTT. Encoded protein: CSGLGEMNTEAFF. The genes are TRBV20-1 and TRBJ1-1; unclear D gene. This CDR3 region has 13 residues. Germline-derived CDR1 and CDR2 are DFQATT and SNEGSKA (reference sequence). Trimming left V 7 bases short and J 0 bases short, with 12 bases between.

The rearrangement uses TRBV7-3 and TRBJ1-1; D remains unclear. Trimming took 2 bases from V and 5 from J, leaving 6 bases between them. The CDR3 extends over 12 amino acids. Germline V gives CDR1 SGHTA, CDR2 FQGTGA. CDR3 sequence: CASSLPKTEAFF. DNA of the CDR3: TGTGCCAGCAGCTTACCGAAGACTGAAGCTTTCTTT.

The chain has TRBV20-1 and TRBJ1-2; D might be TRBD1 (6 bases). The CDR3 extends over 13 amino acids. CDR1 is DFQATT, CDR2 SNEGSKA, per germline (reference sequence). V was shortened by 0 bases and J by 4 bases, with 9 bases between the two germline ends. The CDR3 loop is CSAREGGTYGYTF. CDR3 DNA sequence: TGCAGTGCTAGAGAAGGGGGGACCTATGGCTACACCTTC.

This clonotype was seen only a few times. This chain joins TRBV15 and TRBJ1-4; D not resolved. Germline CDR1 and CDR2: LNHNV and YYDKDF (reference sequence). V was pared by 3 bases and J by 7 bases, with 3 bases between. This CDR3 comprises 11 residues. The DNA of the CDR3 is TGTGCCACCAGCAGCGGTGAAAAACTGTTTTTT. It specifies CATSSGEKLFF.

Here the CDR3 reads CASTPLLGPLHF. The CDR3 DNA is TGTGCCAGCACCCCTCTGCTGGGGCCCCTCCACTTT. The V call is TRBV7-9, the J call TRBJ1-6; D call uncertain. Germline-derived CDR1 and CDR2 are SEHNR and FQNEAQ (reference sequence). The ends were cut back, 7 bases at V and 13 bases at J, with 14 bases in the middle. This CDR3 has 12 residues.

The genes are TRBV10-3 and TRBJ1-2, with a weak D call TRBD1 (5 bases). Trimming removed 6 bases at V and 4 bases at J, with 12 bases between. The CDR3 is 13 residues long. Germline V gene data show CDR1 as ENHRY and CDR2 as SYGVKD. The CDR3 here is CAIRPREGYGYTF. Here the CDR3 DNA reads TGTGCCATCAGACCCAGGGAAGGCTATGGCTACACCTTC.

The V and J genes are TRBV7-3 and TRBJ1-6; TRBD1 aligns across 7 bases. V shed 2 bases, J shed 9 bases, and the junction held 10 bases outside the gene matches. There are 16 residues in the CDR3. Per the germline V gene, CDR1 is SGHTA and CDR2 is FQGTGA. In DNA form, the CDR3 reads TGTGCCAGCAGCTTACAGCCTCGGACAGGACTTTCACCCCTCCACTTT. This codes for CASSLQPRTGLSPLHF.

This rearrangement joins TRBV5-6 to TRBJ2-1, with D hard to call. The CDR3 contains 16 residues. V was trimmed by 3 bases and J by 8 bases, leaving 21 bases between them. Germline V gene sequence: CDR1 SGHDT, CDR2 YYEEEE. In DNA form, the CDR3 reads TGTGCCAGCAGCTGGCCGAGTCGGACCGAACCATATGAGCAGTTCTTC. It translates to CASSWPSRTEPYEQFF.

This clonotype turned up a few times. This chain uses TRBV12-3 or TRBV12-4 with TRBJ1-5; unclear D gene. The CDR3 covers 14 residues. Trimming shortened V by 3 bases and J by 3 bases, and 9 bases separated the two germline ends. The CDR3 DNA sequence: TGTGCCAGCAGTTTTAGCGGGTTCAATCAGCCCCAGCATTTT. Its translation: CASSFSGFNQPQHF.

The gene calls are TRBV28 and TRBJ2-3, with D perhaps being TRBD1 or TRBD2 (5 bases each). The germline V gene has CDR1 MDHEN and CDR2 SYDVKM. Trimming removed 6 bases at V and 1 base at J, with 14 bases between. The CDR3 is 15 amino acids. In DNA, the CDR3 is TGTGCCAGCAGCTTCGGGGAAGGGGGCACAGATACGCAGTATTTT. It specifies CASSFGEGGTDTQYF.

The chain has TRBV28 and TRBJ2-7; 9 nucleotides line up with TRBD2. With V trimmed by 6 bases and J by 2 bases, 8 bases remained unmatched. From germline, CDR1 is MDHEN and CDR2 SYDVKM. The CDR3 sequence is 15 residues long. The CDR3 nucleotides read TGTGCCAGCAGCCCCCATAGCGGGGGTGCCTACGAGCAGTACTTC. Amino acids: CASSPHSGGAYEQYF.

The chain is built from TRBV5-6 and TRBJ1-4; TRBD1 is a possible D gene (5 bases). Germline-derived CDR1 and CDR2 are SGHDT and YYEEEE. The CDR3 is 13 amino acids. V shed 0 bases and J shed 7 bases, with 7 bases lying between them. DNA for the CDR3: TGTGCCAGCAGCTTGGCAGGGTTTGAAAAACTGTTTTTT. It translates to CASSLAGFEKLFF.

A few counts support this clonotype. This chain connects TRBV5-1 to TRBJ2-5; 12 bases are a match to TRBD1. The CDR3 runs to 15 residues. V trimming: 0 bases; J trimming: 5 bases; junction bases outside the gene matches: 2. Germline assignment: CDR1 SGHRS and CDR2 YFSETQ. CDR3 loop: CASSLGDRGHETQYF. DNA for the CDR3: TGCGCCAGCAGCTTGGGGGACAGGGGGCATGAGACCCAGTACTTC.

This chain uses TRBV5-5 with TRBJ1-4, with a tentative D call TRBD1 (5 bases). From germline, CDR1 is SGHKS and CDR2 YYEKEE (reference sequence). V shed 1 base and J shed 7 bases, with 11 bases lying between them. The CDR3 loop spans 14 amino acids. CDR3 amino acids: CASSLPGAAEKLFF. The CDR3 nucleotides read TGTGCCAGCAGCTTGCCCGGGGCGGCTGAAAAACTGTTTTTT.

The V call is TRBV6-2 or TRBV6-3, the J call TRBJ2-1; D not resolved. The germline gives CDR1 MNHEY, CDR2 SVGEGT. Trimming cost V 6 bases and J 7 bases, with 22 bases left between them. This CDR3 is 16 amino acids long. CDR3: CASSRRRTDEWNEQFF. CDR3 sequence (DNA): TGTGCCAGCAGCCGACGTCGGACGGATGAATGGAATGAGCAGTTCTTC.

As to this clonotype: One end of the junction fails to match germline, which may point to a read error. This chain links TRBV5-5 with TRBJ1-4; D may be TRBD1 (6 bases). This CDR3 is 13 amino acids long. Germline V gene sequence: CDR1 SGHKS, CDR2 YYEKEE (reference sequence). CDR3 sequence (DNA): TGTGCCAGCAGCTTGGCCCCGCCGGGCCCGGGGGCCTTT. Translation: CASSLAPPGPGAF.

This clonotype was counted only a few times. The chain joins TRBV9 to TRBJ2-5, with D unclear. The V gene's germline CDR1 is SGDLS and CDR2 YYNGEE. V was trimmed by 3 bases and J by 2 bases, leaving 11 bases between them. The CDR3 loop spans 14 amino acids. In DNA form, the CDR3 reads TGTGCCAGCAGCGCGCGGACGAGACAAGAGACCCAGTACTTC. Amino acid sequence: CASSARTRQETQYF.

J is TRBJ1-2 and V is TRBV5-1; a weak D match, TRBD1 (6 bases). CDR1 and CDR2 from the germline V gene are SGHRS and YFSETQ. The CDR3 covers 17 residues. V was clipped by 3 bases and J by 1 base, with 19 bases between them. The CDR3 is CASSSRQDPRDNYGYTF. Written as DNA, the CDR3 is TGCGCCAGCAGCTCCCGACAGGACCCCAGAGATAACTATGGCTACACCTTC.

This clonotype was detected ten times or more. J is TRBJ1-1 and V is TRBV7-3; D is unresolved. V shed 2 bases and J shed 3 bases, with 7 bases lying between them. The germline CDR1 and CDR2 sequences are SGHTA and FQGTGA. The CDR3 contains 13 residues. The CDR3 bases are TGTGCCAGCAGCTTAGGGCAGTACACTGAAGCTTTCTTT. Encoded protein: CASSLGQYTEAFF.

This clonotype was seen a handful of times. The chain is built from TRBV7-4 and TRBJ1-2, with D possibly TRBD1 on 6 matching bases. Germline CDR1 reads SGHVT; CDR2 reads SQSDAQ. The CDR3 is 16 amino acids. V lost 5 bases and J 0 bases, leaving 16 bases between the germline ends. The CDR3 region has the DNA TGTGCCAGCAGCCACCGACAGGCCCCAGCTAACTATGGCTACACCTTC. As protein: CASSHRQAPANYGYTF. Full variable domain (outside the CDR3, taken from reference TRBV7-4 and TRBJ1-2): GAGVSQSPRYKVAKRGRDVALRCDSISGHVTLYWYRQTLGQGSEVLTYSQSDAQRDKSGRPSGRFSAERPERSVSTLKIQRTEQGDSAVYLCASSHRQAPANYGYTFGSGTRLTVV.

The genes are TRBV15 and TRBJ1-2; tentatively, D is TRBD1 (5 bases). This CDR3 comprises 13 residues. CDR1 is LNHNV and CDR2 is YYDKDF in the germline V gene (reference sequence). V was pared by 7 bases and J by 7 bases, with 16 bases between. The DNA of the CDR3 is TGTGCCACCACCCGTGGGGGTCGGGGTGGCTACACCTTC. It yields the protein CATTRGGRGGYTF.

The rearrangement links TRBV7-6 to TRBJ1-1; D remains unclear. In germline, CDR1 is SGHVS, CDR2 FNYEAQ. V was cut by 5 bases and J by 0 bases, with 13 bases left in between. There are 15 residues in the CDR3. The CDR3: CASSPRQLLNTEAFF. CDR3 bases: TGTGCCAGCAGCCCCCGGCAGCTTCTGAACACTGAAGCTTTCTTT.

A few counts support this clonotype. The chain has TRBV3-1 and TRBJ1-2; perhaps TRBD1 as D (6 bases). CDR1 is LGHDT, CDR2 YNNKEL, per germline (reference sequence). The CDR3 length is 15 residues. Trimming took off 1 base at V and 8 bases at J, with 17 bases between the two ends. The CDR3 sequence is CASSQAAGDRFGYTF. The CDR3 DNA sequence: TGTGCCAGCAGCCAAGCCGCAGGGGATCGGTTCGGCTACACCTTC. Full variable domain (rest looked up from reference TRBV3-1 and TRBJ1-2): DTAVSQTPKYLVTQMGNDKSIKCEQNLGHDTMYWYKQDSKKFLKIMFSYNNKELIINETVPNRFSPKSPDKAHLNLHINSLELGDSAVYFCASSQAAGDRFGYTFGSGTRLTVV.

This chain joins TRBV24-1 and TRBJ2-1, with a possible D match to TRBD1 (6 bases). Germline V gene sequence: CDR1 KGHDR, CDR2 SFDVKD. Trimming pared 4 bases from V and 8 bases from J, leaving 11 bases between. The CDR3 has 13 residues. CDR3 DNA: TGTGCCACCAGTGAGAGACAGGTCGATGAGCAGTTCTTC. It codes for CATSERQVDEQFF.

The J gene is TRBJ2-5, the V gene TRBV13; 8 bases match TRBD1. CDR3 size: 16 residues. Germline CDR1 is PRHDT and CDR2 is FYEKMQ (reference sequence). V was clipped by 5 bases and J by 6 bases; unmatched bases: 14. The CDR3 loop reads CASSLDGTGWRKTQYF. For the CDR3, the DNA is TGTGCCAGCAGCCTAGACGGGACAGGATGGCGGAAGACCCAGTACTTC.

This rearrangement joins TRBV6-2 or TRBV6-3 to TRBJ1-1; TRBD1 matches 9 bases. The CDR3 is 15 amino acids. Germline CDR1 is MNHEY and CDR2 is SVGEGT. V shed 4 bases, J shed 5 bases, and the junction held 8 bases outside the gene matches. The CDR3 here is CASSFTGGARTEAFF. CDR3 DNA sequence: TGTGCCAGCAGTTTTACAGGGGGCGCGAGGACTGAAGCTTTCTTT.

The gene calls are TRBV6-5 and TRBJ2-7, with D perhaps matching TRBD1 or TRBD2 (5 bases each). The V gene lost 0 bases and the J gene lost 6 bases, with 9 bases spanning the gap. The CDR3 spans 13 residues. CDR1 and CDR2 (germline): MNHEY, SVGAGI. The CDR3 nucleotides read TGTGCCAGCAGTTACTCGGGGGACGGCGAGCAGTACTTC. Protein sequence: CASSYSGDGEQYF.

This chain links TRBV20-1 with TRBJ1-5; D is unclear. This CDR3 region has 15 residues. Germline CDR1 reads DFQATT; CDR2 reads SNEGSKA (reference sequence). The V gene lost 6 bases and the J gene lost 4 bases, with 19 bases spanning the gap. CDR3 nucleotide sequence: TGCAGTGCCTATGCTCGGAGGGTGGGGAATCAGCCCCAGCATTTT. It translates to CSAYARRVGNQPQHF.